The source of this T cell receptor (beta chain) is a study of cytomegalovirus exposure and HLA in healthy donors. Trimming left V 0 bases short and J 5 bases short, with 8 bases between. The CDR3 loop spans 13 amino acids. CDR1 SGHDT and CDR2 YYEEEE come from the germline V gene. The PCR made use of 60 Vbeta and 13 Jbeta primers. The data were produced by immunoSEQ multiplex PCR, yet TCRdb's version contains in-frame clones alone and is incomplete. Of about 180,000 clones listed, about 80% were seen once; the top ten hold 3.7%. This clone appeared a few times. The clonotype originates from a woman aged 60-75 years in good health and CMV-seropositive. The specimen sequenced was PBMCs. The J gene is TRBJ1-1, the V gene TRBV5-6; D is ambiguous. CDR3 in amino acids: CASSLAVGTEAFF. The CDR3 DNA is TGTGCCAGCAGCTTGGCCGTCGGGACTGAAGCTTTCTTT.